This TCR beta chain derives from a study of neurological immune-mediated disorders. TCRdb reanalysed the 5' RACE reads using MiXCR and keeps one entry per CDR3 protein. The data contain 54,000 or so distinct CDR3 sequences, less than 4% of them singletons. The CDR3 runs to 18 residues. Germline V lookup: CDR1 MNHEY, CDR2 SVGAGI. This clonotype has just a few counts. This sequence may be a read error, since a much larger clone differs from it by one base. The origin of this receptor is a man aged 55 to 69 with multiple sclerosis. Sequencing used PBMCs. The chain combines TRBV6-5 with TRBJ2-6; 8 bases fit TRBD2. CDR3 coding DNA: TGTGCCAGCAGTTACAACGGGAGGGTTTCTTCTGGGGCCAAAGTCCTGACTTTC. Amino acids: CASSYNGRVSSGAKVLTF.